A single sample gave rise to the 21 T cell receptor beta chains below, sequenced in a study of shared clonotypes between healthy human individuals. Method: immunoSEQ multiplex PCR; TCRdb's copy keeps in-frame clones and lacks some. The sample yields about 1.5 million clones, around 97% seen once. Sequencing was performed on naive CD4+ T cells sorted from blood. Described subset: CD45RA+ positively selected. These receptors were collected from a young man in good health.

V usage is TRBV5-6 and J usage is TRBJ2-1, with 9 bases matching TRBD1. The CDR3 consists of 16 residues. J lost 2 bases, V lost 0 bases, and 3 bases had no gene match. Germline CDR1 is SGHDT and CDR2 is YYEEEE. CDR3 amino acids: CASSLEQGAPYNEQFF. Here the CDR3 DNA reads TGTGCCAGCAGCTTGGAACAGGGGGCCCCCTACAATGAGCAGTTCTTC.

The V gene is TRBV10-1, the J gene TRBJ2-1; D possibly corresponds to TRBD2 (6 bases). This CDR3 has 16 amino acids. Germline loops: CDR1 WNHNN, CDR2 SYGVQD (reference sequence). The ends were cut back, 3 bases at V and 6 bases at J, with 18 bases in the middle. CDR3 in amino acids: CASSEFLAISGNEQFF. In DNA, the CDR3 is TGCGCCAGCAGTGAATTTCTAGCGATCTCGGGCAATGAGCAGTTCTTC.

The chain recombines TRBV7-9 with TRBJ2-1, with TRBD2 identical over 13 bases. CDR1 SEHNR and CDR2 FQNEAQ come from the germline V gene (reference sequence). The CDR3 is 15 amino acids. Trimming cost V 5 bases and J 4 bases; bases outside gene matches: 2. The CDR3 DNA reads as TGTGCCAGCAGCGGGACTAGCGGGAAGTACAATGAGCAGTTCTTC. This encodes CASSGTSGKYNEQFF. The entire variable domain, with the rest obtained from reference TRBV7-9 and TRBJ2-1, is as follows: DTGVSQNPRHKITKRGQNVTFRCDPISEHNRLYWYRQTLGQGPEFLTYFQNEAQLEKSRLLSDRFSAERPKGSFSTLEIQRTEQGDSAMYLCASSGTSGKYNEQFFGPGTRLTVL.

The J gene is TRBJ1-1, the V gene TRBV7-7, with 9 bases identical to TRBD1. The CDR3 extends over 13 amino acids. CDR1 SSHAT and CDR2 FNYEAQ come from the germline V gene (reference sequence). Trimming at V came to 8 bases and at J to 4 bases, leaving 5 bases not matched to a gene. In DNA form, the CDR3 reads TGTGCCAGCGGGGGGACAGGGCGCACTGAAGCTTTCTTT. It encodes CASGGTGRTEAFF.

The chain recombines TRBV7-3 with TRBJ1-1; 8 bases are shared with TRBD1. The ends lost 5 bases at V and 2 bases at J; junction bases unmatched: 4. The CDR3 sequence is 14 residues long. Germline CDR1 SGHTA, CDR2 FQGTGA. The CDR3 bases are TGTGCCAGCAGCCCTGACAGGGGTAACACTGAAGCTTTCTTT. Translation gives CASSPDRGNTEAFF.

The chain joins TRBV10-2 to TRBJ2-1; 11 nucleotides agree with TRBD2. The CDR3 extends over 17 amino acids. Germline CDR1 is WSHSY and CDR2 is SAAADI. Germline trimming cut 3 bases from V and 5 bases from J; bases unmatched to any gene: 9. CDR3 coding DNA: TGCGCCAGCAGTGATAAGGCTAGCGGGAGGAGGAACAATGAGCAGTTCTTC. It codes for CASSDKASGRRNNEQFF.

The rearrangement joins TRBV7-9 to TRBJ1-3; no reliable D call. Trimming removed 3 bases from V and 8 bases from J, with 17 bases in between. The germline V gene encodes CDR1 SEHNR and CDR2 FQNEAQ (reference sequence). The CDR3 sequence is 15 residues long. The CDR3 nucleotides read TGTGCCAGCAGCTTGGGAGGGTCCGGTGAGGACACCATATATTTT. Protein product: CASSLGGSGEDTIYF.

The V call is TRBV7-2, the J call TRBJ1-2; D remains ambiguous. The germline gives CDR1 SGHTA, CDR2 FQGNSA. Deletions cut 1 base from V and 3 bases from J, with 9 bases between. The CDR3 has 14 amino acids. CDR3 region: CASSLEFGDYGYTF. The CDR3 DNA reads as TGTGCCAGCAGCTTAGAGTTTGGCGACTATGGCTACACCTTC.

The gene calls are TRBV5-4 and TRBJ1-1; D perhaps matches TRBD1 (6 bases). Germline-derived CDR1 and CDR2 are SGHNT and YYREEE (reference sequence). This CDR3 has 13 amino acids. V was clipped by 4 bases and J by 6 bases, with 13 bases between them. DNA of the CDR3: TGTGCCAGCAGCCAGGGGACCGGCCCTGAAGCTTTCTTT. It yields the protein CASSQGTGPEAFF. The full variable domain, rest sourced from reference TRBV5-4 and TRBJ1-1, is ETGVTQSPTHLIKTRGQQVTLRCSSQSGHNTVSWYQQALGQGPQFIFQYYREEENGRGNFPPRFSGLQFPNYSSELNVNALELDDSALYLCASSQGTGPEAFFGQGTRLTVV.

Concerning this clone: A read error may account for a junction end that differs from germline. This sequence joins TRBV19 and TRBJ2-5; D might be TRBD1 or TRBD2, each matching 5 bases. This CDR3 is built from 15 residues. CDR1 and CDR2 (germline): LNHDA, SQIVND (reference sequence). The CDR3 is CASGISPGLGETQYF. The CDR3 DNA reads as TGTGCCAGTGGTATTTCGCCGGGGCTAGGGGAGACCCAGTACTTC.

This chain joins TRBV19 and TRBJ2-7, with D maybe TRBD1 (6 bases). Germline CDR1 LNHDA, CDR2 SQIVND (reference sequence). The ends were cut back, 7 bases at V and 5 bases at J, with 21 bases in the middle. This CDR3 contains 15 residues. This CDR3 is CASTQGRGENDEQYF. The CDR3 DNA is TGTGCCAGTACCCAGGGGAGAGGGGAAAACGACGAGCAGTACTTC.

The chain carries TRBV5-6 and TRBJ2-7; 8 nucleotides agree with TRBD1. This CDR3 has 15 amino acids. After removal of 4 bases from V and 5 bases from J, the junction contained 11 bases not matched to a gene. Germline lookup yields CDR1 SGHDT and CDR2 YYEEEE. The CDR3 DNA reads as TGTGCCAGCAGCACCGTCGGACAGGGTAGCCACGAGCAGTACTTC. Its translation: CASSTVGQGSHEQYF.

This chain links TRBV5-1 with TRBJ1-1; 8 nucleotides agree with TRBD1. Germline V gives CDR1 SGHRS, CDR2 YFSETQ. This CDR3 is 19 amino acids long. V dropped 6 bases and J dropped 1; count of bases not matched to a gene: 20. Written as DNA, the CDR3 is TGCGCCAGCACGCAGGGGGCGCGGTTTTTCGAGGGGCAGAACACTGAAGCTTTCTTT. It is translated as CASTQGARFFEGQNTEAFF.

The chain has TRBV5-8 and TRBJ2-7, with no clear D. The CDR3 runs to 14 residues. V was clipped by 6 bases and J by 0 bases, with 13 bases between them. The V gene's germline CDR1 is SGHTS and CDR2 YDEGEE. The chain's CDR3 is CASTPVQTSYEQYF. The CDR3, as DNA: TGTGCCAGCACCCCCGTGCAGACCTCCTACGAGCAGTACTTC.

The rearrangement links TRBV9 to TRBJ1-4, with a tentative D call TRBD1 (5 bases). Germline V gives CDR1 SGDLS, CDR2 YYNGEE. The CDR3 covers 15 residues. The V end lost 4 bases, the J end lost 0 bases, and 10 bases lay between the germline ends. CDR3 residues: CASSPGRTTNEKLFF. The CDR3, as DNA: TGTGCCAGCAGCCCGGGGCGGACAACTAATGAAAAACTGTTTTTT. The variable domain in full, with the rest retrieved from reference TRBV9 and TRBJ1-4, is DSGVTQTPKHLITATGQRVTLRCSPRSGDLSVYWYQQSLDQGLQFLIQYYNGEERAKGNILERFSAQQFPDLHSELNLSSLELGDSALYFCASSPGRTTNEKLFFGSGTQLSVL.

The table lists this clone with a few counts. The conserved final phenylalanine or tryptophan is absent from the CDR3, which likely points to a read error. It is unclear where the CDR3 begins or ends on the DNA, so no DNA is shown, and the CDR3 is as TCRdb lists it. This chain uses TRBV19 with TRBJ2-7; the table assigns TRBD2, which was not confirmed against the DNA. Per the germline V gene, CDR1 is LNHDA and CDR2 is SQIVND (reference sequence). The CDR3 extends over 10 residues, inclusive of both ends. CDR3 in amino acids: CASSIGRWGD.

V gene TRBV7-3 combines with J gene TRBJ2-1; D is uncertain. The CDR3 consists of 13 residues. The V end was cut by 0 bases, the J end by 8 bases, with 8 bases between. Germline assignment: CDR1 SGHTA and CDR2 FQGTGA. The CDR3 nucleotides are TGTGCCAGCAGCTTAACGATCCAGGATGAGCAGTTCTTC. Translation gives CASSLTIQDEQFF.

This clone was seen a few times. This rearrangement joins TRBV10-3 to TRBJ1-5; TRBD1 might be the D (5 bases). V lost 6 bases, J lost 5 bases, and 8 bases lay in between. CDR1 ENHRY and CDR2 SYGVKD come from the germline V gene. The CDR3 runs to 12 residues. CDR3 region: CAISSGYQPQHF. The CDR3 coding sequence is TGTGCCATCAGCTCAGGGTATCAGCCCCAGCATTTT.

The gene calls are TRBV7-2 and TRBJ2-7; perhaps TRBD2 as D (6 bases). The germline V and J ends were trimmed by 3 bases and 5 bases, with 17 bases remaining between them. CDR1 and CDR2 from the germline V gene are SGHTA and FQGNSA. The CDR3 runs 15 residues. The CDR3 nucleotides read TGTGCCAGCAGCTTTGTTTTAGCGGCTGGCCACGAGCAGTACTTC. Protein sequence: CASSFVLAAGHEQYF.

The chain couples TRBV7-9 to TRBJ2-3; 7 nucleotides match TRBD1. V lost 5 bases and J lost 0; bases outside the gene matches: 8. CDR3 length equals 16 residues. Looked up from germline, CDR1 is SEHNR and CDR2 is FQNEAQ (reference sequence). CDR3 coding DNA: TGTGCCAGCAGCCGCCGGACAGGAGATAGCACAGATACGCAGTATTTT. Protein product: CASSRRTGDSTDTQYF.

The chain joins TRBV9 to TRBJ1-5; no definite D call. The CDR3 is 13 amino acids. Germline V lookup: CDR1 SGDLS, CDR2 YYNGEE. Trimming left V 2 bases short and J 4 bases short, with 7 bases between. The CDR3 nucleotides read TGTGCCAGCAGCGTGACCGTAAATCAGCCCCAGCATTTT. This encodes CASSVTVNQPQHF.